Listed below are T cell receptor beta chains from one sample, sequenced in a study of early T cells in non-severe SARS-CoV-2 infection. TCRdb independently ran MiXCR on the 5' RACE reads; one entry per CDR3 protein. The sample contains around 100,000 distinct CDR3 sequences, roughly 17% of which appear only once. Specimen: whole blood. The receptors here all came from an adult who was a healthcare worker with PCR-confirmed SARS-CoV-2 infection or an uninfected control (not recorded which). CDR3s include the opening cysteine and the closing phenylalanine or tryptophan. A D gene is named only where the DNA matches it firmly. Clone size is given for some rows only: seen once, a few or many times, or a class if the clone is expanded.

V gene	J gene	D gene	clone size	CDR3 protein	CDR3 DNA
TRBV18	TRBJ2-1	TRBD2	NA	CASSPSSTGGVQGEQFF	TGTGCCAGCTCACCAAGCTCGACGGGAGGTGTTCAAGGAGAGCAGTTCTTC
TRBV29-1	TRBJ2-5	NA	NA	CSVAATETQYF	TGCAGCGTTGCCGCAACGGAGACCCAGTACTTC
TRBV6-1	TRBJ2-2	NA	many	CASSEQLAGISGELFF	TGTGCCAGCAGTGAACAGTTGGCGGGTATTTCCGGGGAGCTGTTTTTT
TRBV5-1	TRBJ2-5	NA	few	CASSRDPDLGETQYF	TGCGCCAGCAGCAGGGACCCCGACTTAGGGGAGACCCAGTACTTC
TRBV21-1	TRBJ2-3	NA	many	CASSKDTGAGDTQYF	TGTGCCAGCAGCAAAGATACAGGGGCGGGAGATACGCAGTATTTT
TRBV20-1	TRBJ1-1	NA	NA	CSARELEAEAFF	TGCAGTGCTAGAGAACTGGAGGCTGAAGCTTTCTTT
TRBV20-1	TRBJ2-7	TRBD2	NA	CSARDDSGEFYEQYF	TGCAGTGCTAGAGACGATAGCGGGGAATTCTACGAGCAGTACTTC
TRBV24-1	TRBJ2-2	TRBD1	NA	CATSDAGTGGEELFF	TGTGCCACCAGTGACGCCGGGACAGGGGGCGAGGAGCTGTTTTTT
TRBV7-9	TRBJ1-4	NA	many	CASSVNEKLFF	TGTGCCAGCAGCGTCAATGAAAAACTGTTTTTT
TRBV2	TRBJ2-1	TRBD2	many	CASSHEGGRGYNEQFF	TGTGCCAGCAGTCATGAGGGCGGGAGGGGCTACAATGAGCAGTTCTTC
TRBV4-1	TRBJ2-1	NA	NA	CASSQAARGINEQFF	TGCGCCAGCAGCCAAGCCGCCCGAGGGATTAATGAGCAGTTCTTC
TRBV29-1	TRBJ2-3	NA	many	CSVEVRDTQYF	TGCAGCGTTGAAGTTCGGGATACGCAGTATTTT
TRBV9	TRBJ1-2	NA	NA	CASSATPNYGYTF	TGTGCCAGCAGCGCCACACCAAACTATGGCTACACCTTC
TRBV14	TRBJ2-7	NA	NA	CASSQGGPSYEQYF	TGTGCCAGCAGCCAAGGGGGGCCGTCCTACGAGCAGTACTTC
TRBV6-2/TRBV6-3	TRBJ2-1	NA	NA	CASSKSDTRGGNEQFF	TGTGCCAGCAGTAAATCTGACACCCGTGGGGGCAATGAGCAGTTCTTC
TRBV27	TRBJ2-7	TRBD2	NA	CASSSILSTSGINYEQYF	TGTGCCAGCAGTTCTATACTTTCGACTAGCGGGATTAATTACGAGCAGTACTTC
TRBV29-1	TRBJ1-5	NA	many	CSVGGSNQPQHF	TGCAGCGTTGGCGGTAGCAATCAGCCCCAGCATTTT
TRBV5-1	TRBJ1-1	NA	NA	CASSLLGPTNTEAFF	TGCGCCAGCAGCTTGTTAGGTCCGACGAACACTGAAGCTTTCTTT
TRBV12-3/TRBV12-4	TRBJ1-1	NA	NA	CASRALRVNTEAFF	TGTGCCAGCAGGGCCCTCCGAGTGAACACTGAAGCTTTCTTT
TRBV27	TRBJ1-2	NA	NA	CASSPTGNPYGYTF	TGTGCCAGCAGTCCTACAGGGAATCCCTATGGCTACACCTTC
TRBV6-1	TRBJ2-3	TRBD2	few	CASSEYVGSGRVEADTQYF	TGTGCCAGCAGTGAATATGTCGGTAGCGGGAGGGTCGAAGCAGATACGCAGTATTTT
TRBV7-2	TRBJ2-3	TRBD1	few	CASSLVTGAFTDTQYF	TGTGCCAGCAGCTTGGTTACAGGGGCCTTCACAGATACGCAGTATTTT
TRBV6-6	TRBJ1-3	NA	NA	CASSYLGLSSRPGNTIYF	TGTGCCAGCAGTTACCTGGGACTTTCATCTAGGCCCGGAAACACCATATATTTT
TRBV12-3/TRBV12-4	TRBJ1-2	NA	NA	CASSPNPGMDGYTF	TGTGCCAGCAGTCCCAACCCAGGGATGGATGGCTACACCTTC
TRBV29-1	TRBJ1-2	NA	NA	CSVSQGYRYGYTF	TGCAGCGTTTCACAGGGATATCGCTATGGCTACACCTTC
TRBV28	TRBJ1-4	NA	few	CASSAPSTEKLFF	TGTGCCAGCAGCGCCCCCTCCACAGAAAAACTGTTTTTT
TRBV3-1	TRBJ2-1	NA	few	CASSWEQFSGEQFF	TGTGCCAGCAGCTGGGAACAATTCAGCGGGGAGCAGTTCTTC
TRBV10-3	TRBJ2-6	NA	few	CATSSVSGANVLTF	TGTGCCACCTCCTCGGTCTCTGGGGCCAACGTCCTGACTTTC